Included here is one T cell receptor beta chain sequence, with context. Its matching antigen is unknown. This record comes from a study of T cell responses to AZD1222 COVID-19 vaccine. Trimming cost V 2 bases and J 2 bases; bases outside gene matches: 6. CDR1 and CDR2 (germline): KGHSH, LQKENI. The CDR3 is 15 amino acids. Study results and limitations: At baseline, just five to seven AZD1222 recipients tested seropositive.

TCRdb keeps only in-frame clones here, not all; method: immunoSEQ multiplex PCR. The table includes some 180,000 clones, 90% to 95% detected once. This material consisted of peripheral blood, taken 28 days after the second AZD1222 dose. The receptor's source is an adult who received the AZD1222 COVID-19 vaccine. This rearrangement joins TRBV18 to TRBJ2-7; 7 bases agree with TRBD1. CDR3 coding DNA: TGTGCCAGCTCACCAGGGTGGGACAGAGCCTACGAGCAGTACTTC. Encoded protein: CASSPGWDRAYEQYF.